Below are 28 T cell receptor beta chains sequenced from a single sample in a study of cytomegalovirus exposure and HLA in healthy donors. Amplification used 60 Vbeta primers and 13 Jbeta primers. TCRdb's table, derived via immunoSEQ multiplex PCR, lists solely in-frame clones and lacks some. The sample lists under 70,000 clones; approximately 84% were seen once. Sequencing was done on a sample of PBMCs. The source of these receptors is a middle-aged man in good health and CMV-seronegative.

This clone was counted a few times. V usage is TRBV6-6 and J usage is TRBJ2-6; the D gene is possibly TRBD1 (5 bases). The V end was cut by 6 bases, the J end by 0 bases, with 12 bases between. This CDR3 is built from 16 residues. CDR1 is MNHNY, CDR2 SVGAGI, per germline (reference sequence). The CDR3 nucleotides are TGTGCCAGCAGACTCGACAGCGTCTCTGGGGCCAACGTCCTGACTTTC. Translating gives CASRLDSVSGANVLTF.

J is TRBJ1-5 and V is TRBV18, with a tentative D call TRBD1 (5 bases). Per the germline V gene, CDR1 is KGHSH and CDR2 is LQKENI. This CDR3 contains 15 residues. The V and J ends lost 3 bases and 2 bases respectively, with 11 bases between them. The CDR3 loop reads CASSPLGVGNQPQHF. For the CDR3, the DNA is TGTGCCAGCTCACCCCTAGGGGTAGGCAATCAGCCCCAGCATTTT.

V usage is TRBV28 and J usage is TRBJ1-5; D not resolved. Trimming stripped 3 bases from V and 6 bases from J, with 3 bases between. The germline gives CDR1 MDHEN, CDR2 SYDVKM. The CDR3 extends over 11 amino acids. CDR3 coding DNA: TGTGCCAGCAGTTTTAGTCAGCCCCAGCATTTT. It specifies CASSFSQPQHF.

The CDR3 here is CASSPVGGGEQFF. The CDR3 nucleotides are TGTGCCAGCAGCCCCGTGGGGGGAGGTGAGCAGTTCTTC. The V call is TRBV7-2, the J call TRBJ2-1; D possibly corresponds to TRBD2 (6 bases). The V gene's germline CDR1 is SGHTA and CDR2 FQGNSA. This CDR3 region has 13 residues. The V end lost 5 bases, the J end lost 9 bases, and 14 bases lay between the germline ends.

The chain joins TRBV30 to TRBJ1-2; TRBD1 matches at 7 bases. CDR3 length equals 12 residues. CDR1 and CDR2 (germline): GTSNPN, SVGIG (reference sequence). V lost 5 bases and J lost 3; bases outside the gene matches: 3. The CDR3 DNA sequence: TGTGCCTGGGACAGGGATGACTATGGCTACACCTTC. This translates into CAWDRDDYGYTF.

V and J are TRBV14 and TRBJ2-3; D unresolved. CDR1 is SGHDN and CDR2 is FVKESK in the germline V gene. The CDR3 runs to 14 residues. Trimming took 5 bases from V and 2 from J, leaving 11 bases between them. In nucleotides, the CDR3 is TGTGCCAGCAGCTCCTTTAGATCCACAGATACGCAGTATTTT. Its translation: CASSSFRSTDTQYF.

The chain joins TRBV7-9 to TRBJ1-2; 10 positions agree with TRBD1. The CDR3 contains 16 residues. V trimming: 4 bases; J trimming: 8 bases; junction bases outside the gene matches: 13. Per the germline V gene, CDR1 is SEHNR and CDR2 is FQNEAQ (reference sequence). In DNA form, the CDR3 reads TGTGCCAGCAGCTCCACTACCGGGACAGGGGTTGAGGGCTACACCTTC. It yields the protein CASSSTTGTGVEGYTF.

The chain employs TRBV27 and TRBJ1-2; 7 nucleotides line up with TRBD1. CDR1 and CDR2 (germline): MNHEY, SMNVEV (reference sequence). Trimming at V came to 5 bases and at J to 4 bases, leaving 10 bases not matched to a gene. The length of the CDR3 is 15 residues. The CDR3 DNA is TGTGCCAGCAGTACAACAGGGGCCCCATCCTATGGCTACACCTTC. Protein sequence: CASSTTGAPSYGYTF.

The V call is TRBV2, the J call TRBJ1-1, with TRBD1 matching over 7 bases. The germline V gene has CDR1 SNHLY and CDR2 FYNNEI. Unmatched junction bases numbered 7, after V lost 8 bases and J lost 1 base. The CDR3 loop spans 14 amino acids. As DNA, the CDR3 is TGTGCCAGCCGTTACAGGGGTGCGAACACTGAAGCTTTCTTT. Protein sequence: CASRYRGANTEAFF.

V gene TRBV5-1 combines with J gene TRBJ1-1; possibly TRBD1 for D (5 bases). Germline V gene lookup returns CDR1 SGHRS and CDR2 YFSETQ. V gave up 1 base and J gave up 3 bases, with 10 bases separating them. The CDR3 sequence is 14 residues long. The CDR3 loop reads CASSLQDTHTEAFF. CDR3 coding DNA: TGCGCCAGCAGCTTGCAGGACACTCACACTGAAGCTTTCTTT.

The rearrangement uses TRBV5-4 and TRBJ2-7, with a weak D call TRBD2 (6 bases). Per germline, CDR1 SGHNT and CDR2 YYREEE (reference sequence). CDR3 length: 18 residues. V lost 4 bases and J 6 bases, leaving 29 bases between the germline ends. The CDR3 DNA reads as TGTGCCAGCAGCGATGGGGGGACCGTACGGGCGGTGTTGAGCGAGCAGTACTTC. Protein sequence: CASSDGGTVRAVLSEQYF.

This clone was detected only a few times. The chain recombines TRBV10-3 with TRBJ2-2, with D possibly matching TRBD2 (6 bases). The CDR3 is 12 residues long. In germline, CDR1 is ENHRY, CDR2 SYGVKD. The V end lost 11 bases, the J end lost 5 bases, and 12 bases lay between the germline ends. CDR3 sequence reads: CAARRGTGELFF. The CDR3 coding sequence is TGTGCCGCCCGCCGGGGGACCGGGGAGCTGTTTTTT.

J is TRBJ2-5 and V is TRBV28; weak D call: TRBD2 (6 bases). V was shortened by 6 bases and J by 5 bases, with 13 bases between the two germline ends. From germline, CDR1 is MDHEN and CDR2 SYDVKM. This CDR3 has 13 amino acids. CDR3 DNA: TGTGCCAGCAGACAAAACGCGGGGGAGACCCAGTACTTC. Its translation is CASRQNAGETQYF.

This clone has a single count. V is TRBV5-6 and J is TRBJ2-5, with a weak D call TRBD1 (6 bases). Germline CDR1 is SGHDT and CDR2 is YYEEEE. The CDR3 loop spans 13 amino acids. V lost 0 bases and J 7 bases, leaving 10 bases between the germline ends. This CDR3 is CASSLAGDGTQYF. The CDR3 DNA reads TGTGCCAGCAGCTTGGCAGGGGACGGGACCCAGTACTTC.

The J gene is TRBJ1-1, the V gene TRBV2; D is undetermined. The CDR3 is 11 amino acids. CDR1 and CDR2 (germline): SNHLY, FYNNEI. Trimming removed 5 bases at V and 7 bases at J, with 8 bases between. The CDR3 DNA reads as TGTGCCAGCAGTCGACGGGATGAAGCTTTCTTT. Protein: CASSRRDEAFF.

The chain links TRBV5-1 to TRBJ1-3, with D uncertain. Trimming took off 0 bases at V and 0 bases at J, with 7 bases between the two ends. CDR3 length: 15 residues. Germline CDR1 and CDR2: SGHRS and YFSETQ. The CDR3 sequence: CASSLDSASGNTIYF. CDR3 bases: TGCGCCAGCAGCTTGGACAGTGCCTCTGGAAACACCATATATTTT.

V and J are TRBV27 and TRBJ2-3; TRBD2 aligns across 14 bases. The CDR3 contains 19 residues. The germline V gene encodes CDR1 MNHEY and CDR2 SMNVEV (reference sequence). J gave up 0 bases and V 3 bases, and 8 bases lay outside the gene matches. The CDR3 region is CASSFLGLAGEGSTDTQYF. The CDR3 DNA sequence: TGTGCCAGCAGTTTTTTGGGACTAGCGGGGGAGGGGAGCACAGATACGCAGTATTTT.

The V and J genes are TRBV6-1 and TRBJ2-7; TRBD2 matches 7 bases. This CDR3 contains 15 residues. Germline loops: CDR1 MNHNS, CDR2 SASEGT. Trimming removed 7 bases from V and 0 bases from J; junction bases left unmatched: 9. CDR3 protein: CASMNHGGSSYEQYF. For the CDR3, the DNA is TGTGCCAGCATGAACCATGGCGGGAGCTCCTACGAGCAGTACTTC.

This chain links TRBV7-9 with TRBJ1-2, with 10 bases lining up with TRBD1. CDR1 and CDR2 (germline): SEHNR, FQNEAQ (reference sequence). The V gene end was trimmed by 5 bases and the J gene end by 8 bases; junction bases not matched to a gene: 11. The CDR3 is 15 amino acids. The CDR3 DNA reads TGTGCCAGCAGCAGTGACAGGGGGCGGTATGAGGGCTACACCTTC. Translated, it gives CASSSDRGRYEGYTF.

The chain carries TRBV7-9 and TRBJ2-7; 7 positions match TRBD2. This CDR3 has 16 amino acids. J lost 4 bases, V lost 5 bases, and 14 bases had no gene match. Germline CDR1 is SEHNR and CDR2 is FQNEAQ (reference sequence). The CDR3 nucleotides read TGTGCCAGCAGCAAGGCGGTGGCTAGCGGTTCTTACGAGCAGTACTTC. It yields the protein CASSKAVASGSYEQYF.

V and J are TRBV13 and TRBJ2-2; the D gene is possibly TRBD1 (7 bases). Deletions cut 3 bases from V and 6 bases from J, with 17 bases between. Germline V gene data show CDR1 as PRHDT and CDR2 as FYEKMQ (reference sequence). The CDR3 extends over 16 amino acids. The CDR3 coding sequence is TGTGCCAGCAGCTTTACTACAGGGGAGGAGGCCGGGGAGCTGTTTTTT. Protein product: CASSFTTGEEAGELFF.

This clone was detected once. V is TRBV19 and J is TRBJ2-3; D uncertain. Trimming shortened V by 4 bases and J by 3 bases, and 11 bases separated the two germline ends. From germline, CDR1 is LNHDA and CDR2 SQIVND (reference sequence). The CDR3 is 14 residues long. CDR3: CASSKTLTTDTQYF. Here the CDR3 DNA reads TGTGCCAGTAGTAAAACCCTGACAACAGATACGCAGTATTTT.

CDR3: CASSTRDAGGYEQYF. The CDR3 nucleotides read TGTGCCAGTAGTACCCGGGACGCCGGGGGGTACGAGCAGTACTTC. The chain combines TRBV19 with TRBJ2-7, with 7 bases lining up with TRBD2. V was pared by 4 bases and J by 4 bases, with 10 bases of the junction left unmatched. CDR3 length: 15 amino acids. Germline CDR1 and CDR2: LNHDA and SQIVND (reference sequence).

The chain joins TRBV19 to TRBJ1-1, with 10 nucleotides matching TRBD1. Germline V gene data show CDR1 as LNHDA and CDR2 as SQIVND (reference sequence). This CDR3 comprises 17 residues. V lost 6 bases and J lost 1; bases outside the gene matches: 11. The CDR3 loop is CASRVDRGQIGNTEAFF. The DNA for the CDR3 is TGTGCCAGTAGGGTAGACAGGGGGCAGATCGGGAACACTGAAGCTTTCTTT.

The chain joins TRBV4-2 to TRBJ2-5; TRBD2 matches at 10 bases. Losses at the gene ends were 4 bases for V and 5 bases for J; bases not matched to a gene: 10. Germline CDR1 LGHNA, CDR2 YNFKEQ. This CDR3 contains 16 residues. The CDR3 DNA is TGTGCCAGCAGCCGGGTTGAGCTAGCGGGGGTGGAGACCCAGTACTTC. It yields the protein CASSRVELAGVETQYF.

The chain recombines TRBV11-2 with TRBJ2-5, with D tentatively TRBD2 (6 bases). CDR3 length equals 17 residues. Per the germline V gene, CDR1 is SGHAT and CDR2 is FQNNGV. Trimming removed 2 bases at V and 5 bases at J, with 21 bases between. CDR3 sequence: CASSLNPQLAARETQYF. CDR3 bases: TGTGCCAGCAGCTTAAACCCCCAATTAGCGGCTCGGGAGACCCAGTACTTC.

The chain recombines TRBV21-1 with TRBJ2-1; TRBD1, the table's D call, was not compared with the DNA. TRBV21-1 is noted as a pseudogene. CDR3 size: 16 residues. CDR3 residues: CASSDVEGASYNEQFF. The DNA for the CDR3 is TGTGCCAGCAGCGACGTAGAGGGGGCCTCCTACAATGAGCAGTTCTTC.

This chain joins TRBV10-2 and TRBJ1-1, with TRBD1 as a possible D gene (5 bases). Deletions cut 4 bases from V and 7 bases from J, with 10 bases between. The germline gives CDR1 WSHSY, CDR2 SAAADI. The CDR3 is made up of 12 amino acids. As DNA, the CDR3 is TGCGCCAGCAGTGCGAAGGGGCATGAAGCTTTCTTT. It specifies CASSAKGHEAFF.